The 11 T cell receptor beta chains below all came from one sample that was sequenced in a study of OX40 agonist ivuxolimab in advanced cancers. Sequenced by immunoSEQ multiplex PCR; TCRdb stores in-frame clones only, minus some. The sample records 45,000 to 55,000 clones, 90% to 95% being singletons. This specimen consisted of CD4+ or CD8+ T cells sorted from blood, obtained in a trial of the OX40 agonist ivuxolimab. These receptors were obtained from an adult with an advanced solid tumor such as melanoma, head and neck, liver or kidney cancer.

This chain links TRBV6-4 with TRBJ2-7; D assignment may be TRBD1 or TRBD2 (5 bases each). Germline V CDR1 and CDR2: MRHNA, SNTAGT. Trimming removed 5 bases at V and 6 bases at J, with 14 bases between. The CDR3 has 13 amino acids. The CDR3: CASSPRPGGEQYF. CDR3 bases: TGTGCCAGCAGTCCACGACCTGGGGGCGAGCAGTACTTC.

This clone was recorded a few times. The chain combines TRBV2 with TRBJ1-2; D remains ambiguous. V lost 8 bases and J lost 4, with 14 bases in between. Germline V gives CDR1 SNHLY, CDR2 FYNNEI. This CDR3 spans 13 amino acids. The CDR3 here is CASRREGGYGYTF. CDR3 coding DNA: TGTGCCAGCCGGAGGGAGGGCGGCTATGGCTACACCTTC.

The V call is TRBV6-1, the J call TRBJ2-7, with 9 bases identical to TRBD2. Looked up from germline, CDR1 is MNHNS and CDR2 is SASEGT. The CDR3 is 13 residues long. The V and J ends lost 6 bases and 2 bases, in that order; junction bases with no gene match: 2. The CDR3 protein is CASRTSGAYEQYF. Written as DNA, the CDR3 is TGTGCCAGCAGGACTAGCGGAGCCTACGAGCAGTACTTC.

The gene calls are TRBV6-5 and TRBJ2-2; D unclear. The CDR3 covers 14 residues. Trimming removed 6 bases from V and 10 bases from J, with 18 bases in between. Looked up from germline, CDR1 is MNHEY and CDR2 is SVGAGI. The CDR3 loop reads CASSRDGPFQELFF. DNA of the CDR3: TGTGCCAGCAGCCGCGACGGACCGTTCCAGGAGCTGTTTTTT.

The chain links TRBV13 to TRBJ1-2; D unclear. Trimming shortened V by 2 bases and J by 1 base, and 11 bases separated the two germline ends. The CDR3 runs to 15 residues. The germline V gene has CDR1 PRHDT and CDR2 FYEKMQ (reference sequence). The CDR3 sequence: CASSLSTDINYGYTF. The CDR3 DNA follows: TGTGCCAGCAGCTTAAGCACAGATATTAACTATGGCTACACCTTC.

The CDR3 region is CASKSGQSSIGPQHF. DNA for the CDR3: TGTGCCAGCAAATCGGGTCAGTCCTCAATCGGTCCCCAGCATTTT. This rearrangement joins TRBV19 to TRBJ1-5; D is unresolved. This CDR3 spans 15 amino acids. The V gene's germline CDR1 is LNHDA and CDR2 SQIVND (reference sequence). V was clipped by 9 bases and J by 10 bases, with 25 bases between them.

V usage is TRBV27 and J usage is TRBJ2-7; D could derive from TRBD1 or TRBD2 (5 bases each). The CDR3 contains 12 residues. V was trimmed by 8 bases and J by 0 bases, leaving 8 bases between them. Germline V gene data show CDR1 as MNHEY and CDR2 as SMNVEV (reference sequence). The CDR3 DNA reads as TGTGCCAGCGGGGGATACTCCTACGAGCAGTACTTC. This sequence encodes CASGGYSYEQYF.

This chain connects TRBV4-1 to TRBJ2-2, with TRBD2 identical over 11 bases. Germline assignment: CDR1 MGHRA and CDR2 YSYEKL. CDR3 length: 19 amino acids. Trimming removed 6 bases from V and 4 bases from J; junction bases left unmatched: 16. The CDR3 loop reads CASSPDSGRAPRGTGELFF. The CDR3 nucleotides are TGCGCCAGCAGTCCCGATAGCGGGAGGGCTCCTCGTGGCACCGGGGAGCTGTTTTTT.

The chain is built from TRBV7-2 and TRBJ2-2; D is ambiguous. Trimming took off 11 bases at V and 4 bases at J, with 8 bases between the two ends. Germline lookup yields CDR1 SGHTA and CDR2 FQGNSA. The CDR3 length is 11 residues. The CDR3 protein is CAGRITGELFF. DNA for the CDR3: TGTGCCGGTCGAATCACCGGGGAGCTGTTTTTT.

The CDR3 DNA sequence: TGTGCCAGCAGACCCGGGACTAGCGTCACCTACGAGCAGTACTTC. It specifies CASRPGTSVTYEQYF. This sequence joins TRBV6-5 and TRBJ2-7, with 10 bases lining up with TRBD2. CDR1 is MNHEY and CDR2 is SVGAGI in the germline V gene. V was pared by 6 bases and J by 2 bases, with 7 bases of the junction left unmatched. CDR3 length: 15 residues.

In this sample, this clone turned up a few times. V gene TRBV5-5 combines with J gene TRBJ1-1, with no clear D. CDR3 length equals 14 residues. The germline V and J ends were trimmed by 0 bases and 4 bases, with 10 bases remaining between them. CDR1 is SGHKS and CDR2 is YYEKEE in the germline V gene (reference sequence). The CDR3 nucleotides are TGTGCCAGCAGCTTGGGGACGTCGGGCACTGAAGCTTTCTTT. Protein sequence: CASSLGTSGTEAFF.